Presented here are 6 T cell receptor beta chains from one specimen sequenced in a study of T cell responses to AZD1222 COVID-19 vaccine. The method was immunoSEQ multiplex PCR; TCRdb's version includes in-frame clones alone and lacks a portion of them. The top ten clones hold roughly 0.99% of a sample with about 190,000 clones, approximately 91% of them seen once. Sample: peripheral blood, taken on day 0 of AZD1222 vaccination. The source of these receptors is an adult in good health.

CDR3 coding DNA: TGTGCCAGCATGTACAGGGGTTCGGGTAATGAAAAACTGTTTTTT. Translating gives CASMYRGSGNEKLFF. The J gene is TRBJ1-4, the V gene TRBV25-1; 7 positions match TRBD1. The CDR3 has 15 amino acids. Germline loops: CDR1 MGHDK, CDR2 SYGVNS. The V gene end was trimmed by 7 bases and the J gene end by 4 bases; junction bases not matched to a gene: 9.

In the case of this clone: This clone may be a read error of a much larger clone one base away. V and J are TRBV3-1 (or the pseudogene TRBV3-2) and TRBJ2-7; D not resolved. CDR3 length equals 12 residues. Trimming cost V 0 bases and J 2 bases, with 2 bases left between them. The germline gives CDR1 LGHDT, CDR2 YNNKEL (reference sequence). The CDR3 loop reads CASSQDAYEQYF. CDR3 nucleotide sequence: TGTGCCAGCAGCCAAGATGCCTACGAGCAGTACTTC.

This chain connects TRBV3-1 (or the pseudogene TRBV3-2) to TRBJ2-5; TRBD2 matches at 7 bases. The length of the CDR3 is 15 residues. Germline loops: CDR1 LGHDT, CDR2 YNNKEL (reference sequence). Trimming took 7 bases from V and 5 from J; bases not matched to a gene: 13. The CDR3 DNA follows: TGTGCCAGCAAACGTATCGGGGGGACCTGGGAGACCCAGTACTTC. Its translation is CASKRIGGTWETQYF.

This chain joins TRBV5-1 and TRBJ1-6, with unresolved D. Germline CDR1 is SGHRS and CDR2 is YFSETQ. The CDR3 is 13 amino acids. The V and J ends lost 0 bases and 8 bases respectively, with 6 bases between them. CDR3 region: CASSLAGYSPLHF. CDR3 DNA sequence: TGCGCCAGCAGCTTGGCTGGGTATTCACCCCTCCACTTT.

The count of this clone is one. The chain combines TRBV18 with TRBJ2-6, with 7 bases that match TRBD2. V was pared by 8 bases and J by 2 bases, with 6 bases of the junction left unmatched. Germline loops: CDR1 KGHSH, CDR2 LQKENI. This CDR3 contains 15 residues. The CDR3 protein is CASEQRDPGANVLTF. CDR3 nucleotides: TGTGCCAGCGAACAGCGGGACCCTGGGGCCAACGTCCTGACTTTC.

There are a few counts of this clone. Relative to the germline gene, one junction end is altered; a read error may explain this. The genes are TRBV7-3 and TRBJ2-4, with 11 nucleotides matching TRBD2. Germline CDR1 and CDR2: SGHTA and FQGTGA. CDR3 length: 13 amino acids. CDR3 in amino acids: CASSPLAGGPFIF. In DNA, the CDR3 is TGTGCCAGCAGCCCGTTAGCGGGGGGGCCGTTCATCTTC.